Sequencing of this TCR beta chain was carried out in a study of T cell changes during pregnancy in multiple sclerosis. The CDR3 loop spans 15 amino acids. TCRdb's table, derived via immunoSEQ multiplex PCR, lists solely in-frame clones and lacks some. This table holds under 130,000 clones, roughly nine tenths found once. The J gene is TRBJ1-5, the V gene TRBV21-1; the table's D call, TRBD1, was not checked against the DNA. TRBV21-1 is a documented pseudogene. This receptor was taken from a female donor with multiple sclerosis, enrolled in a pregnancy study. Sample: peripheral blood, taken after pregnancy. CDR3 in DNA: TGTGCCAGCAGCAAAACTCAGGGGAGCAATCAGCCCCAGCATTTT. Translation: CASSKTQGSNQPQHF.